Described below is a single T cell receptor (beta chain) sequence and its context. Its antigen is not identified. Healthy Caucasians provided all donations. Germline V CDR1 and CDR2: MDHEN, SYDVKM. The CDR3 sequence is 14 residues long. J gave up 13 bases and V 3 bases, and 12 bases lay outside the gene matches. Through template switching, a universal primer site was introduced, and the cDNA contained unique molecular identifiers. TCRdb re-called the 5' RACE reads through MiXCR, storing one row per CDR3 protein. The table includes 1.5 million to 2 million distinct CDR3 sequences, under 35% detected once. The data belong to a study of identical twins. Study-wide results and limits: Compared with models, monozygotic twins showed more out-of-frame TCR alpha sharing. Twin pairs had excess sharing that was weaker in beta out-of-frame sequences.

This chain connects TRBV28 to TRBJ2-1, with 7 bases aligning to TRBD2. The source is a newborn girl in good health. The material sequenced was cord blood. CDR3: CASSFPDWRETQFF. The CDR3 region has the DNA TGTGCCAGCAGTTTCCCGGACTGGCGGGAGACCCAGTTCTTC.